These T cell receptor beta chains were read from a single sample in a study of vaccination and CD4 T cells after COVID-19. Each CDR3 protein is one row after TCRdb ran MiXCR on the PCR reads. The sample shows about 20,000 distinct CDR3 sequences, around 60% of them seen only once. No antigens are known for them. Material: CD4+ T cells from blood, cultured in vitro, obtained after SARS-CoV-2 vaccination. The receptors here all came from a human donor who had recovered from COVID-19. Each CDR3 is given with its conserved first and last residue.

length	V	J	CDR3
14	TRBV7-2	TRBJ1-2	CASSLDRGSGDYTF
14	TRBV28	TRBJ1-1	CASSPGHQNTEAFF
14	TRBV12-3/TRBV12-4	TRBJ1-1	CASRASGFNTEAFF
15	TRBV6-5	TRBJ2-2	CASSWTGGGTGELFF
16	TRBV9	TRBJ2-5	CASSVGDGGLGGTQYF
17	TRBV20-1	TRBJ2-5	CSASERQGLAGGETQYF
13	TRBV20-1	TRBJ2-1	CSGDATTSNEQFF
14	TRBV19	TRBJ1-2	CASSIDRQLYGYTF
16	TRBV20-1	TRBJ2-2	CSARDPTGVRTGELFF
13	TRBV7-3	TRBJ1-1	CASSFNMNTEAFF
13	TRBV6-4	TRBJ1-6	CASSSGYNSPLHF
16	TRBV10-3	TRBJ2-1	CASWTERAGGYNEQFF
14	TRBV20-1	TRBJ1-1	CSARDQAGIAEAFF
12	TRBV7-2	TRBJ2-2	CASSFRAGELFF
13	TRBV7-2	TRBJ2-7	CASSMTAFYEQYF
13	TRBV2	TRBJ2-2	CASRGRVTGELFF
14	TRBV6-1	TRBJ1-2	CASSEDDRVVGYTF
15	TRBV3-1	TRBJ1-1	CASSQDRYMNTEAFF
11	TRBV30	TRBJ1-2	CAWSGGGGYTF
13	TRBV10-3	TRBJ1-1	CAISEYGSREAFF
15	TRBV2	TRBJ1-6	CASSELKGSDSPLHF
12	TRBV12-3/TRBV12-4	TRBJ2-2	CATFGFAGELFF
13	TRBV15	TRBJ1-5	CATSYRTHQPQHF
12	TRBV7-2	TRBJ1-6	CASRRENSPLHF
15	TRBV6-2/TRBV6-3	TRBJ1-2	CASSFSQGSGYGYTF
14	TRBV30	TRBJ1-2	CAWSNPWTNYGYTF
15	TRBV10-3	TRBJ1-5	CAISESTGGVQPQHF
15	TRBV19	TRBJ2-3	CASSKTSGRTDTQYF
12	TRBV2	TRBJ1-1	CASSGPETEAFF
14	TRBV7-2	TRBJ2-3	CASSGGLSTDTQYF
14	TRBV7-2	TRBJ2-4	CASSLAAAYNIQYF
15	TRBV20-1	TRBJ2-3	CSASDRDRGRDTQYF
16	TRBV28	TRBJ2-3	CASSSSLAGGADTQYF
15	TRBV7-2	TRBJ1-4	CASSRGGRVREKLFF
14	TRBV6-1	TRBJ1-1	CASSLIPGQGTAFF
14	TRBV24-1	TRBJ1-5	CATSEAGTGRPQHF
15	TRBV19	TRBJ1-2	CASSGRSEPRGGYTF